This T cell receptor (beta chain) is from a study of identical twins. Study-level results: Abundant beta clonotypes from cord blood had fewer insertions, unlike memory repertoires, which showed none. Less excess twin sharing appeared in beta out-of-frame sequences.

MiXCR, run by TCRdb on the 5' RACE reads, gives a single entry per CDR3 protein. The sample contains just under 650,000 distinct CDR3 sequences, under 8.5% of which appear only once. This clonotype has a count of ten or more. Antigen unknown. Trimming took 8 bases from V and 5 from J; bases not matched to a gene: 8. The germline V gene encodes CDR1 MNHEY and CDR2 SMNVEV (reference sequence). This CDR3 contains 15 residues. The same data also contributed to another study, on yellow fever vaccine responses in identical twins. Turning to that study: Twins' vaccine T cell responses reportedly seemed partly convergent and partly personalized.

The clonotype comes from a woman between 18 and 30 years old in good health. Sequencing was done on a sample of PBMCs. V usage is TRBV27 and J usage is TRBJ2-3; 12 nucleotides align to TRBD2. CDR3: CASGRLAGVRDTQYF. CDR3 nucleotides: TGTGCCAGCGGACGACTAGCGGGAGTCAGAGATACGCAGTATTTT.